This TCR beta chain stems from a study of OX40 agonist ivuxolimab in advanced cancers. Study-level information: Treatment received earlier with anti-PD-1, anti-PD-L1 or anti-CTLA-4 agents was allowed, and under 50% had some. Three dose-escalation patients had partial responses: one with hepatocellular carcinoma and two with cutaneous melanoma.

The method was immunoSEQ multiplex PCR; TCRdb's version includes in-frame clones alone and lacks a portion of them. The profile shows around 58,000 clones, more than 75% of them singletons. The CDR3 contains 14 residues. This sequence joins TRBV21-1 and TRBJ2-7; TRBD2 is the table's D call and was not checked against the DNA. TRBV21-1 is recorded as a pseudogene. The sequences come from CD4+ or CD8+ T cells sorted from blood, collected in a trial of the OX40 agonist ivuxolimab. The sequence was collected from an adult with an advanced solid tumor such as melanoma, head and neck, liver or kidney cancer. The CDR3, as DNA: TGTGCCTGCCTATTGACGGGGGGATCCTACGAGCAGTACTTC. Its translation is CACLLTGGSYEQYF.